This passage covers 20 T cell receptor beta chains from one sample sequenced in a study of Tregs in tolerant kidney transplant recipients. The assay was immunoSEQ multiplex PCR, and TCRdb's table has in-frame clones only and misses some. Of roughly 99,000 clones in the sample, 80% to 95% were seen once. The sample was CD4+ T cells from blood, taken before the transplant. These receptor sequences come from a human donor who received a combined kidney and bone marrow transplant.

The CDR3 protein is CASNINMDRGLLGYTF. The CDR3 DNA is TGTGCCAGTAACATCAATATGGACAGGGGGCTATTGGGCTACACCTTC. The V and J genes are TRBV19 and TRBJ1-2; 11 bases are shared with TRBD1. V shed 7 bases and J 8 bases; nucleotides not matched to a gene: 15. CDR3 length equals 16 residues. Germline CDR1 LNHDA, CDR2 SQIVND (reference sequence).

V usage is TRBV25-1 and J usage is TRBJ1-2, with 11 bases lining up with TRBD1. Germline V gene sequence: CDR1 MGHDK, CDR2 SYGVNS. CDR3 length: 14 residues. With 6 bases clipped from V and 3 bases from J, the junction kept 3 bases outside the gene matches. The CDR3 reads CASSWTGGYYGYTF. The CDR3 DNA reads TGTGCCAGCAGCTGGACAGGGGGCTACTATGGCTACACCTTC.

The chain combines TRBV30 with TRBJ1-4; perhaps TRBD1 as D (5 bases). This CDR3 spans 12 amino acids. The germline V gene encodes CDR1 GTSNPN and CDR2 SVGIG (reference sequence). Deletions cut 4 bases from V and 8 bases from J, with 11 bases between. CDR3 sequence (DNA): TGTGCCTGGACCTCGGGGGGAGAAAAACTGTTTTTT. It codes for CAWTSGGEKLFF.

V usage is TRBV7-2 and J usage is TRBJ1-3; D not certain. CDR1 SGHTA and CDR2 FQGNSA come from the germline V gene. Trimming pared 0 bases from V and 4 bases from J, leaving 13 bases between. The CDR3 loop spans 16 amino acids. CDR3 in amino acids: CASSLAGSSLGNTIYF. The CDR3 DNA reads TGTGCCAGCAGCTTAGCGGGCTCATCCCTCGGAAACACCATATATTTT. The full variable domain, its missing parts supplied by reference TRBV7-2 and TRBJ1-3, is GAGVSQSPSNKVTEKGKDVELRCDPISGHTALYWYRQSLGQGLEFLIYFQGNSAPDKSGLPSDRFSAERTGGSVSTLTIQRTQQEDSAVYLCASSLAGSSLGNTIYFGEGSWLTVV.

The V gene is TRBV6-1, the J gene TRBJ2-2; 7 nucleotides match TRBD2. Germline lookup yields CDR1 MNHNS and CDR2 SASEGT. The CDR3 spans 14 residues. V was pared by 2 bases and J by 3 bases, with 0 bases of the junction left unmatched. CDR3 in amino acids: CASSELADTGELFF. The CDR3 DNA reads as TGTGCCAGCAGTGAACTAGCGGACACCGGGGAGCTGTTTTTT.

This sequence joins TRBV27 and TRBJ2-6; possibly TRBD2 for D (5 bases). CDR3 length: 19 residues. CDR1 MNHEY and CDR2 SMNVEV come from the germline V gene (reference sequence). V dropped 1 base and J dropped 2 bases, with 18 bases sitting between them. The CDR3: CASSLWAAGGFTGANVLTF. The CDR3, as DNA: TGTGCCAGCAGTTTATGGGCGGCAGGAGGTTTCACTGGGGCCAACGTCCTGACTTTC.

The gene calls are TRBV5-1 and TRBJ2-1; 9 bases map to TRBD2. This CDR3 has 16 amino acids. The ends lost 0 bases at V and 11 bases at J; junction bases unmatched: 12. Germline V gene data show CDR1 as SGHRS and CDR2 as YFSETQ. In DNA, the CDR3 is TGCGCCAGCAGCTTGGATTCGCGGGAGGGCCAAGGGAAGCAGTTCTTC. Encoded protein: CASSLDSREGQGKQFF.

The chain joins TRBV10-1 to TRBJ2-7; perhaps TRBD1 as D (5 bases). The CDR3 extends over 13 amino acids. Germline V gene data show CDR1 as WNHNN and CDR2 as SYGVQD (reference sequence). The V gene lost 2 bases and the J gene lost 2 bases, with 7 bases spanning the gap. The CDR3: CASSEKQAYEQYF. In DNA, the CDR3 is TGCGCCAGCAGTGAGAAACAGGCCTACGAGCAGTACTTC.

The chain couples TRBV15 to TRBJ2-1; 8 bases are a match to TRBD1. V trimming: 3 bases; J trimming: 5 bases; junction bases outside the gene matches: 9. CDR3 length: 16 amino acids. The germline V gene encodes CDR1 LNHNV and CDR2 YYDKDF (reference sequence). The CDR3 loop reads CATSRWDRRENNEQFF. CDR3 bases: TGTGCCACCAGCAGGTGGGACAGGCGGGAAAACAATGAGCAGTTCTTC.

V usage is TRBV19 and J usage is TRBJ1-1, with 7 bases aligning to TRBD1. The CDR3 length is 12 residues. The V gene end was trimmed by 5 bases and the J gene end by 11 bases; junction bases not matched to a gene: 8. Germline-derived CDR1 and CDR2 are LNHDA and SQIVND (reference sequence). The CDR3 DNA reads TGTGCCAGTAGTTTCTTCGACAGGGCCGCTTTCTTT. Protein: CASSFFDRAAFF.

The chain recombines TRBV29-1 with TRBJ1-2; 7 bases match TRBD1. The CDR3 has 15 amino acids. CDR1 and CDR2 (germline): SQVTM, ANQGSEA. V lost 3 bases and J lost 1; bases outside the gene matches: 8. The CDR3 loop reads CSVEGQFGFNYGYTF. The CDR3 bases are TGCAGCGTTGAGGGACAGTTCGGATTTAACTATGGCTACACCTTC.

V and J are TRBV11-2 and TRBJ1-6; D ambiguous. CDR3 length equals 16 residues. Germline CDR1 is SGHAT and CDR2 is FQNNGV. With 5 bases removed from V and 7 bases from J, the gap between germline ends came to 18 bases. DNA for the CDR3: TGTGCCAGCAGCCCCTCGGGAGGGCCTCCGAATTCACCCCTCCACTTT. Its translation is CASSPSGGPPNSPLHF.

The gene calls are TRBV7-3 and TRBJ2-2; D is perhaps TRBD2 (6 bases). Deletions cut 4 bases from V and 6 bases from J, with 12 bases between. In germline, CDR1 is SGHTA, CDR2 FQGTGA. This CDR3 spans 14 amino acids. CDR3 loop: CASSWGGFAGELFF. For the CDR3, the DNA is TGTGCCAGCAGCTGGGGAGGCTTCGCCGGGGAGCTGTTTTTT.

This clone has just one count. The chain recombines TRBV9 with TRBJ2-1; the D gene is possibly TRBD2 (6 bases). Germline V gives CDR1 SGDLS, CDR2 YYNGEE. Trimming removed 4 bases from V and 4 bases from J, with 12 bases in between. The CDR3 covers 14 residues. CDR3 coding DNA: TGTGCCAGCAGCCCCGTTGGACTATACAATGAGCAGTTCTTC. Encoded protein: CASSPVGLYNEQFF.

For this clone: Relative to the germline gene, one junction end is altered; a read error may explain this. Within the sample, other DNA sequences also encode this same CDR3. V and J are TRBV18 and TRBJ1-6; D might be TRBD1 (5 bases). This CDR3 comprises 19 residues. The germline V gene encodes CDR1 KGHSH and CDR2 LQKENI. CDR3 in amino acids: CASSPRGTESSSYNSPLHF. CDR3 in DNA: TGTGCCAGCTCACCAAGAGGGACTGAATCGAGCTCCTATAATTCCCCCCTCCACTTT.

The chain is built from TRBV2 and TRBJ2-3; maybe TRBD2 (5 bases). This CDR3 has 12 amino acids. Trimming cost V 6 bases and J 5 bases, with 9 bases left between them. The germline gives CDR1 SNHLY, CDR2 FYNNEI. The CDR3 bases are TGTGCCAGCAGGGCCGGAGGAGATACGCAGTATTTT. The encoded protein is CASRAGGDTQYF. Together with reference TRBV2 and TRBJ2-3, the CDR3 gives the full variable domain: EPEVTQTPSHQVTQMGQEVILRCVPISNHLYFYWYRQILGQKVEFLVSFYNNEISEKSEIFDDQFSVERPDGSNFTLKIRSTKLEDSAMYFCASRAGGDTQYFGPGTRLTVL.

The J gene is TRBJ1-4, the V gene TRBV6-1; D possibly corresponds to TRBD1 (6 bases). The CDR3 consists of 18 residues. V lost 3 bases to trimming and J lost 0 bases, with 17 bases between them. Germline lookup yields CDR1 MNHNS and CDR2 SASEGT. In nucleotides, the CDR3 is TGTGCCAGCAGTGAGACATGGGACAAAATTGCAACTAATGAAAAACTGTTTTTT. It codes for CASSETWDKIATNEKLFF.

This rearrangement joins TRBV19 to TRBJ1-6; 7 nucleotides agree with TRBD1. In germline, CDR1 is LNHDA, CDR2 SQIVND (reference sequence). The V and J ends lost 1 base and 4 bases, in that order; junction bases with no gene match: 7. CDR3 length: 17 residues. CDR3 nucleotide sequence: TGTGCCAGTAGTATAGCGGATATGACAGGGTATAATTCACCCCTCCACTTT. This codes for CASSIADMTGYNSPLHF.

The gene calls are TRBV4-3 and TRBJ2-7; D might be TRBD2 (5 bases). This CDR3 comprises 15 residues. The germline V and J ends were trimmed by 2 bases and 0 bases, with 11 bases remaining between them. CDR1 is LGHNA and CDR2 is YSLEER in the germline V gene. As DNA, the CDR3 is TGCGCCAGCAGCCAATATTCCGCGGGCTCCTACGAGCAGTACTTC. Encoded protein: CASSQYSAGSYEQYF.

The chain is built from TRBV30 and TRBJ2-2; D is uncertain. CDR1 and CDR2 (germline): GTSNPN, SVGIG (reference sequence). The CDR3 length is 12 residues. Trimming cost V 3 bases and J 7 bases, with 9 bases left between them. For the CDR3, the DNA is TGTGCCTGGAGCCTCCGGGTCGGGGAGCTGTTTTTT. As protein: CAWSLRVGELFF.